The count of the clone carrying this TCR beta chain is one. Its antigen remains unknown. The data originate from a study of cytomegalovirus exposure and HLA in healthy donors. All the people who gave samples were healthy bone marrow donors. General study points: Later analysis demonstrated an association between a missense DCLRE1C variant and TCR beta V- and J-gene trimming. Productive status was seen about 90% or about 30% of the time for most TCR beta V segments in an earlier analysis.

Primers for the PCR totalled 60 Vbeta and 13 Jbeta. Methods used by the authors: Unique TCR beta chains numbered approximately 80 million in a later analysis, with roughly 11 million shared. The method was immunoSEQ multiplex PCR; TCRdb's version includes in-frame clones alone and lacks a portion of them. V, J and clone size are those of that table, while D and trimming were read from the DNA. The sample records over 150,000 clones, about 90% being singletons. Germline V CDR1 and CDR2: SEHNR, FQNEAQ (reference sequence). The CDR3 sequence is 14 residues long. The ends were cut back, 0 bases at V and 6 bases at J, with 9 bases in the middle.

What was sequenced was PBMCs. The TCR sequence derives from a girl under two years old in good health and CMV-seronegative. This sequence joins TRBV7-9 and TRBJ2-1; a possible D gene is TRBD2 (5 bases). The CDR3 region is CASSLALVANEQFF. CDR3 nucleotides: TGTGCCAGCAGCTTAGCACTAGTGGCCAATGAGCAGTTCTTC.